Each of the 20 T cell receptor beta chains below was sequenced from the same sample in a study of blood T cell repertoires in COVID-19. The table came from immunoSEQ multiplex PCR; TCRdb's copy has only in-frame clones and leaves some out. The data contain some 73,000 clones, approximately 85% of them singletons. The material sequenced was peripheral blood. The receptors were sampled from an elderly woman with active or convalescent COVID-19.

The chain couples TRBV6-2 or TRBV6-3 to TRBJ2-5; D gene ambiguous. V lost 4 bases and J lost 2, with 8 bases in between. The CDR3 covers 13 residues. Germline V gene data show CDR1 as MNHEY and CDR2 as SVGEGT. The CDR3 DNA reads TGTGCCAGCAGTTCTCGGGTACAAGAGACCCAGTACTTC. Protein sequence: CASSSRVQETQYF.

This CDR3 is CASSFSWDWEQYF. The CDR3 region has the DNA TGTGCCAGCAGCTTTTCGTGGGACTGGGAGCAGTACTTC. The chain uses TRBV5-6 and TRBJ2-7, with D possibly being TRBD2 (6 bases). V gave up 2 bases and J gave up 7 bases, with 13 bases separating them. Germline CDR1 is SGHDT and CDR2 is YYEEEE. The CDR3 consists of 13 residues.

The CDR3 here is CASSQSGTANQPQHF. CDR3 DNA sequence: TGTGCCAGTAGCCAATCCGGGACAGCGAATCAGCCCCAGCATTTT. V is TRBV19 and J is TRBJ1-5; TRBD1 aligns across 7 bases. Germline-derived CDR1 and CDR2 are LNHDA and SQIVND (reference sequence). V lost 6 bases, J lost 4 bases, and 9 bases stayed unmatched. The CDR3 spans 15 residues.

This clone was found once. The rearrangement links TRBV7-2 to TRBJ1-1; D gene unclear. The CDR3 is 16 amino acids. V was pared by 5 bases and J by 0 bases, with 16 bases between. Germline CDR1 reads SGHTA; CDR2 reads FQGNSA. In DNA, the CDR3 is TGTGCCAGCAGCCCCACAGATACCTTTATGAACACTGAAGCTTTCTTT. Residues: CASSPTDTFMNTEAFF.

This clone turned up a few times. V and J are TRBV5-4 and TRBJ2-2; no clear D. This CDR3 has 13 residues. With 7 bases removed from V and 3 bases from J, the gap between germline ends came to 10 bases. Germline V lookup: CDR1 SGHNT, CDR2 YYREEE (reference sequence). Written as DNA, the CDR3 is TGTGCCAGCGCCCAGGTGTACACCGGGGAGCTGTTTTTT. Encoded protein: CASAQVYTGELFF. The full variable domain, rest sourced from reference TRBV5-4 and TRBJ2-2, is ETGVTQSPTHLIKTRGQQVTLRCSSQSGHNTVSWYQQALGQGPQFIFQYYREEENGRGNFPPRFSGLQFPNYSSELNVNALELDDSALYLCASAQVYTGELFFGEGSRLTVL.

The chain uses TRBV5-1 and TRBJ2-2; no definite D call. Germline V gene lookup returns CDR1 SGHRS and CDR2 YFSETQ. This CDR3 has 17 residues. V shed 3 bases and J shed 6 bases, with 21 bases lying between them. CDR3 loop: CASSSSPSRYAAGELFF. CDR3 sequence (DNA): TGCGCCAGCAGCTCATCCCCGTCTCGATACGCGGCCGGGGAGCTGTTTTTT.

In DNA form, the CDR3 reads TGTGCCAGCAGCTTTATTCAGGGGGGCACCGGGGAGCTGTTTTTT. Protein sequence: CASSFIQGGTGELFF. The chain joins TRBV5-6 to TRBJ2-2; TRBD1 might be the D (7 bases). Trimming took off 2 bases at V and 4 bases at J, with 12 bases between the two ends. Per germline, CDR1 SGHDT and CDR2 YYEEEE. The CDR3 runs to 15 residues. The variable domain in full, completed from reference TRBV5-6 and TRBJ2-2, reads DAGVTQSPTHLIKTRGQQVTLRCSPKSGHDTVSWYQQALGQGPQFIFQYYEEEERQRGNFPDRFSGHQFPNYSSELNVNALLLGDSALYLCASSFIQGGTGELFFGEGSRLTVL.

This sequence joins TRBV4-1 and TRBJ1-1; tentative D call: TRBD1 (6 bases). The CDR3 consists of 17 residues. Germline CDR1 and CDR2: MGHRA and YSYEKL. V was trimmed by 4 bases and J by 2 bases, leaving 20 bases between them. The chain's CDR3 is CASSPKGTHFLNTEAFF. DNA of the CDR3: TGCGCCAGCAGCCCAAAAGGGACACACTTCTTAAACACTGAAGCTTTCTTT.

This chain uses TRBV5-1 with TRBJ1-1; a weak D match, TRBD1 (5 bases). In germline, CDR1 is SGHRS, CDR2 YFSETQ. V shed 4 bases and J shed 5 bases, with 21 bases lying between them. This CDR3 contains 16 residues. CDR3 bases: TGCGCCAGCAGCAACCATTTTGGGGGGGAGTTGACTGAAGCTTTCTTT. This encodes CASSNHFGGELTEAFF.

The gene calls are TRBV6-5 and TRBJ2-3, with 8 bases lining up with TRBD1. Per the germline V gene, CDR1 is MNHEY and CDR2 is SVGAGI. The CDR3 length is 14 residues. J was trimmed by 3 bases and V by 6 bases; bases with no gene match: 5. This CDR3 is CASSPGQATDTQYF. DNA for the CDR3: TGTGCCAGCAGCCCGGGACAGGCTACAGATACGCAGTATTTT.

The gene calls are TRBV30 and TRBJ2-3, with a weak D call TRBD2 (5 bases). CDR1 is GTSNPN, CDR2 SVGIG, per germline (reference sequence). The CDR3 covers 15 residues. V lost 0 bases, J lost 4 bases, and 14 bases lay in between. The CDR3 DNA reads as TGTGCCTGGAGTGTCCTAGGCCTCGGGGCAGATACGCAGTATTTT. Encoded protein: CAWSVLGLGADTQYF.

The CDR3 coding sequence is TGTGCCAGCAGTCTCCTAGGGGGAGACATTCAGTACTTC. Amino acids: CASSLLGGDIQYF. This chain links TRBV6-5 with TRBJ2-4; TRBD1 might be the D (6 bases). The germline V gene encodes CDR1 MNHEY and CDR2 SVGAGI. The CDR3 covers 13 residues. V lost 5 bases, J lost 8 bases, and 13 bases lay in between.

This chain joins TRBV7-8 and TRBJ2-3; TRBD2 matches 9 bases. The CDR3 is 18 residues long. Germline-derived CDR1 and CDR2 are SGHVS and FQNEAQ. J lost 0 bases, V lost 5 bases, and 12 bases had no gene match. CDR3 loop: CASSRFRGGDASTDTQYF. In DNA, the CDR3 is TGTGCCAGCAGCCGCTTTCGCGGGGGGGACGCTAGCACAGATACGCAGTATTTT.

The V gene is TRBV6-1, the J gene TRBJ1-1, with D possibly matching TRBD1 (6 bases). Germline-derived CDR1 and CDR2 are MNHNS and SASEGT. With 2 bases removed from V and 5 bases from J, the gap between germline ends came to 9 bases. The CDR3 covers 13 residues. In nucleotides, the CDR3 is TGTGCCAGCAGTGAAACAGGGAATACTGAAGCTTTCTTT. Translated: CASSETGNTEAFF.

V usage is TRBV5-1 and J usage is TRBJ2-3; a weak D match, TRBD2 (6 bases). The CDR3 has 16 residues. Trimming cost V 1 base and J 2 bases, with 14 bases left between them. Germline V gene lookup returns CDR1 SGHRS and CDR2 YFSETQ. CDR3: CASSLSEGVSTDTQYF. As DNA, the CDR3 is TGCGCCAGCAGCTTGTCGGAGGGCGTGTCCACAGATACGCAGTATTTT.

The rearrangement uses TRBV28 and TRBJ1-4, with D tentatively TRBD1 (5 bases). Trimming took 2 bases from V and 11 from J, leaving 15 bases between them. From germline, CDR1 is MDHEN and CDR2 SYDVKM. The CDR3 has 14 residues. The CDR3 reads CASSLDDGKGKLFF. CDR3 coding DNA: TGTGCCAGCAGTTTAGATGATGGAAAGGGGAAACTGTTTTTT.

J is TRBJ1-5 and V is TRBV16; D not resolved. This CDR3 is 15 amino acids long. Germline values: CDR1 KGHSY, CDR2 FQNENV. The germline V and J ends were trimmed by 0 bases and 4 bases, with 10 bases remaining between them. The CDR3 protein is CASSQSVADNQPQHF. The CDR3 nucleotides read TGTGCCAGCAGCCAATCGGTGGCAGATAATCAGCCCCAGCATTTT.

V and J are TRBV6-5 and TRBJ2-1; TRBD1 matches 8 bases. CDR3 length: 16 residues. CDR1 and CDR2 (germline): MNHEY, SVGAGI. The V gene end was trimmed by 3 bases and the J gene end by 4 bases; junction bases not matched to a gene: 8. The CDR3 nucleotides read TGTGCCAGCAGTTATTCAGGGGGCTACTCTTACAATGAGCAGTTCTTC. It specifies CASSYSGGYSYNEQFF.

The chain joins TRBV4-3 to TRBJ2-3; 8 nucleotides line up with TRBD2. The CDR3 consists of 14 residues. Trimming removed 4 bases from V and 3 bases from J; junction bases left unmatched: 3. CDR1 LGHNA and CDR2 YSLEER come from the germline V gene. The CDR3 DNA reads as TGCGCCAGCAGCCTCGGGGGGGGGACAGATACGCAGTATTTT. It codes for CASSLGGGTDTQYF.

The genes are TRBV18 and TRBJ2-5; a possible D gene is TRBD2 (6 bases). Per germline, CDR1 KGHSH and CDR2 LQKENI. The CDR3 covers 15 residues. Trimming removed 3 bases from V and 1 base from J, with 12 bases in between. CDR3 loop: CASSPRVGGQETQYF. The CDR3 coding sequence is TGTGCCAGCTCACCTCGGGTGGGGGGCCAAGAGACCCAGTACTTC.